The rows below give T cell receptor beta chains drawn from one sample of a study of PD-1 blockade in classical Hodgkin lymphoma. The assay was immunoSEQ multiplex PCR, and TCRdb's table has in-frame clones only and misses some. The data show around 66,000 clones, 65% to 75% seen once. This sample comprised peripheral blood mononuclear cells (PBMCs), obtained before the second cycle of nivolumab. Receptors originate from a human donor with classical Hodgkin lymphoma. Both conserved end residues are part of each CDR3. Fields, in order: V gene, J gene, clone size, D gene, CDR3 DNA, CDR3 protein. The D gene is left open where the match is weak. A row's size may be missing; if present it is once, few, many or a size class.

v_call: TRBV19; j_call: TRBJ2-3; clone_size: -; d_call: -; cdr3_nt: TGTGCCAGTAGCATCGGTTGGGGGCGAACAGATACGCAGTATTTT; cdr3_aa: CASSIGWGRTDTQYF
v_call: TRBV28; j_call: TRBJ1-5; clone_size: -; d_call: -; cdr3_nt: TGTGCCAGCAGTTTAAGCGGAACAGAGACAATTCTAGATAGCAATCAGCCCCAGCATTTT; cdr3_aa: CASSLSGTETILDSNQPQHF
v_call: TRBV7-8; j_call: TRBJ1-2; clone_size: -; d_call: TRBD1; cdr3_nt: TGTGCCAGCAGCCCCCCCTATATGGTACAGGGGGCTAACTATGGCTACACCTTC; cdr3_aa: CASSPPYMVQGANYGYTF
v_call: TRBV6-5; j_call: TRBJ1-5; clone_size: few; d_call: -; cdr3_nt: TGTGCCAGCAGCCCGGAGTTAAGCAATCAGCCCCAGCATTTT; cdr3_aa: CASSPELSNQPQHF
v_call: TRBV7-3; j_call: TRBJ2-3; clone_size: -; d_call: -; cdr3_nt: TGTGCCAGCAGCTTAACGGGTCAGCTGGGGACAGATACGCAGTATTTT; cdr3_aa: CASSLTGQLGTDTQYF
v_call: TRBV30; j_call: TRBJ1-1; clone_size: -; d_call: -; cdr3_nt: TGTGCCTGCCCGAGGGCCGGTGAAGCTTTCTTT; cdr3_aa: CACPRAGEAFF
v_call: TRBV19; j_call: TRBJ1-5; clone_size: -; d_call: -; cdr3_nt: TGTGCCAGTATCTCAGAACGGGGTGGCAATCAGCCCCAGCATTTT; cdr3_aa: CASISERGGNQPQHF
v_call: TRBV28; j_call: TRBJ1-1; clone_size: few; d_call: -; cdr3_nt: TGTGCCAGCAGTTTTTTGGCTGAAGCTTTCTTT; cdr3_aa: CASSFLAEAFF
v_call: TRBV6-1; j_call: TRBJ1-2; clone_size: -; d_call: -; cdr3_nt: TGTGCCAGCAGTGAAGGAAAAGGGCCTGGCTATGGCTACACCTTC; cdr3_aa: CASSEGKGPGYGYTF
v_call: TRBV5-1; j_call: TRBJ1-1; clone_size: -; d_call: -; cdr3_nt: TGCGCCAGCAGCTTGGCCCCCGTGAGGGGCTTAACTGAAGCTTTCTTT; cdr3_aa: CASSLAPVRGLTEAFF
v_call: TRBV28; j_call: TRBJ2-4; clone_size: -; d_call: TRBD1; cdr3_nt: TGTGCCAGCAGCCCCTTAGGACAGGGGGAGTCCAAAAACATTCAGTACTTC; cdr3_aa: CASSPLGQGESKNIQYF
v_call: TRBV19; j_call: TRBJ1-2; clone_size: -; d_call: TRBD1; cdr3_nt: TGTGCCAGTAACGTACAGGGGTTGTCTGCTATTGGCTACACCTTC; cdr3_aa: CASNVQGLSAIGYTF
v_call: TRBV19; j_call: TRBJ1-2; clone_size: -; d_call: -; cdr3_nt: TGTGCCAGTAGTATAGACAGGACGGCCTATGGCTACACCTTC; cdr3_aa: CASSIDRTAYGYTF
v_call: TRBV11-2; j_call: TRBJ1-6; clone_size: -; d_call: -; cdr3_nt: TGTGCCAGCAGCTTAACCCTAGACACGTATAGCTCACCCCTCCACTTT; cdr3_aa: CASSLTLDTYSSPLHF